In this sample, the clone carrying this T cell receptor (beta chain) turned up a few times. As yet, its antigen is unknown. This sample is drawn from a study of shared clonotypes between healthy human individuals. Study conclusions and caveats: Sequencing depth was a factor that was expected to affect clonotype sharing among donors. Larger estimated richness was generally recorded for naive subsets relative to memory subsets.

The CDR3 runs to 13 residues. The germline V and J ends were trimmed by 3 bases and 2 bases, with 7 bases remaining between them. Germline V gives CDR1 SEHNR, CDR2 FQNEAQ (reference sequence). In the original workflow: ImmunoSEQ junction-only sequences lacked quality scores, so their filtering differed. Sequencing used immunoSEQ multiplex PCR; TCRdb keeps in-frame clones, though not all of them. That table gives V, J and clone size, and the DNA gave D and trimming. The sample has 2 million to 2.5 million clones, just over 90% seen once. CD45RO-negative, CCR7-positively selected cells formed the naive CD8 fraction, excluding terminally differentiated effector memory CD45RA+ cells.

The sequenced sample consisted of naive CD8+ T cells from PBMCs. The rearrangement joins TRBV7-9 to TRBJ1-1; D is unresolved. This receptor was obtained from a young man in good health. Some clones in this sample may be carry-over from other donors' samples. In nucleotides, the CDR3 is TGTGCCAGCAGCTTCTCAGAAAACACTGAAGCTTTCTTT. This gives the protein CASSFSENTEAFF.